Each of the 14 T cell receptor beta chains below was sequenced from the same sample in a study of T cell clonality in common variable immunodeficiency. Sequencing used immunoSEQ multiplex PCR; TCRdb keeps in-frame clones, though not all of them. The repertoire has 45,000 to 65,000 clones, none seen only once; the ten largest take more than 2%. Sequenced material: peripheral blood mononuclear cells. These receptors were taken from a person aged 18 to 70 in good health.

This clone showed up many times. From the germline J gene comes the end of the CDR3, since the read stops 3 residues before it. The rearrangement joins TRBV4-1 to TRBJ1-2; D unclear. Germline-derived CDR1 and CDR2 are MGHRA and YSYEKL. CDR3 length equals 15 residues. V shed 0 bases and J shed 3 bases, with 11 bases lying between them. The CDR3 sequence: CASSQDSGVDYGYTF. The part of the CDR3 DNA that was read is TGCGCCAGCAGCCAAGATTCCGGGGTGGACTATGGC.

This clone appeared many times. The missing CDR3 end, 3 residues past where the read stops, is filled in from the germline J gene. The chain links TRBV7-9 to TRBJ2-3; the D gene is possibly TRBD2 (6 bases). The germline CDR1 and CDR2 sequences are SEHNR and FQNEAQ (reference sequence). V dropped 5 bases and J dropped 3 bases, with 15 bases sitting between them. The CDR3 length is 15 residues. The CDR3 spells CASSPSVYRTDTQYF. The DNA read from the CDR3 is TGTGCCAGCAGCCCTAGCGTGTACCGAACAGATACG. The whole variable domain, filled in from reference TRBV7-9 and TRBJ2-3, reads DTGVSQNPRHKITKRGQNVTFRCDPISEHNRLYWYRQTLGQGPEFLTYFQNEAQLEKSRLLSDRFSAERPKGSFSTLEIQRTEQGDSAMYLCASSPSVYRTDTQYFGPGTRLTVL.

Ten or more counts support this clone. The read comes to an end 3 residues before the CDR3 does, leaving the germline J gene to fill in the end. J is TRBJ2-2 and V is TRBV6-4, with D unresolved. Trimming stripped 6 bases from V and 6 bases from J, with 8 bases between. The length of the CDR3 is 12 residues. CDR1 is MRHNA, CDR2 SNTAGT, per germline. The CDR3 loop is CASRSRAGELFF. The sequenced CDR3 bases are TGTGCCAGCAGAAGCCGGGCCGGGGAG.

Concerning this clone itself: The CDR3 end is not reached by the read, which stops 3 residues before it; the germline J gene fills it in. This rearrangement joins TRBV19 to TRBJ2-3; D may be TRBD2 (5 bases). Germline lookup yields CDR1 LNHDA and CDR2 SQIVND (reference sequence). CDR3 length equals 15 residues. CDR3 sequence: CASSVTLFFGETQYF. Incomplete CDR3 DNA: TGTGCCAGTAGTGTTACGTTGTTCTTCGGGGAGACG.

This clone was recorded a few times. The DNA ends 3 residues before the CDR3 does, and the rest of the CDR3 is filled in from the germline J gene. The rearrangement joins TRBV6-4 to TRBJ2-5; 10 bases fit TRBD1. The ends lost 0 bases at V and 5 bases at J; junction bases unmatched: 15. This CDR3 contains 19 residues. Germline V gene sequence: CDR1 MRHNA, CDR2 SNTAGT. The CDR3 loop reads CASSDSSDFPGQGQETQYF. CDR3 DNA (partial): TGTGCCAGCAGTGACTCGAGTGATTTTCCGGGACAGGGGCAGGAGACC.

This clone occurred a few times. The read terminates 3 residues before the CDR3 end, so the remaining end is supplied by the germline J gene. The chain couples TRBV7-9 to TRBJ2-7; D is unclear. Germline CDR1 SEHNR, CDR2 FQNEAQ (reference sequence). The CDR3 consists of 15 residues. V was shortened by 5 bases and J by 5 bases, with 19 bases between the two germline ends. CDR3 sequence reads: CASSRTSDLSNEQYF. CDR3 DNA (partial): TGTGCCAGCAGCAGAACCAGCGATCTCTCAAACGAG.

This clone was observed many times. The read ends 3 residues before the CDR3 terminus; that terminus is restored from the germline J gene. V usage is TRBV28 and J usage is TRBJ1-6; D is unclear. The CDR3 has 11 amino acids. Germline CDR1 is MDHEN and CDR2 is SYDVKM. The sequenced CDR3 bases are TGTGCCAGCAGTTTGGGCCGGACC. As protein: CASSLGRT. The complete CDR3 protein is CASSLGRTLHF. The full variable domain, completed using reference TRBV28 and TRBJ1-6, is DVKVTQSSRYLVKRTGEKVFLECVQDMDHENMFWYRQDPGLGLRLIYFSYDVKMKEKGDIPEGYSVSREKKERFSLILESASTNQTSMYLCASSLGRTLHFGNGTRLTVT.

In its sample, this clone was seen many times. The sequenced CDR3 bases are TGTGCCAGCAGCTTAAGTGTCTCCCCGGGCAATGAG. Amino acid sequence: CASSLSVSPGNE. The whole CDR3 protein reads CASSLSVSPGNEQFF. The chain is built from TRBV7-3 and TRBJ2-1; no firm D call. The CDR3 goes on 3 residues after the read ends, and that part is filled in from the germline J gene. Germline CDR1 and CDR2: SGHTA and FQGTGA. CDR3 length: 15 residues. Trimming removed 1 base at V and 6 bases at J, with 13 bases between.

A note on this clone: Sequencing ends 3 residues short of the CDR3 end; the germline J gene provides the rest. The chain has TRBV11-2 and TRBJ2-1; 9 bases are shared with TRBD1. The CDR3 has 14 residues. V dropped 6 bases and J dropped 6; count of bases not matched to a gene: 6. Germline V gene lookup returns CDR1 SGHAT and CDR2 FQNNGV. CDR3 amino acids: CASSSTTGGNEQFF. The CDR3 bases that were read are TGTGCCAGCAGTTCGACGACAGGGGGCAATGAG. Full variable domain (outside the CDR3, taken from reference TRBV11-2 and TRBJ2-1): EAGVAQSPRYKIIEKRQSVAFWCNPISGHATLYWYQQILGQGPKLLIQFQNNGVVDDSQLPKDRFSAERLKGVDSTLKIQPAKLEDSAVYLCASSSTTGGNEQFFGPGTRLTVL.

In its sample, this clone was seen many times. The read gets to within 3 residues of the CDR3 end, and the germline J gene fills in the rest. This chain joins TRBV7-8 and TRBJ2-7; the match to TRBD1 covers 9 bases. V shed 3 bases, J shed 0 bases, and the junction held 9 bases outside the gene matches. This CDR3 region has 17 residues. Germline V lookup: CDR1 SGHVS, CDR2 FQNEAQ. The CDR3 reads CASSFGTGRTSSYEQYF. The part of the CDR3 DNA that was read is TGTGCCAGCAGCTTCGGGACAGGGAGGACCAGCTCCTACGAG.

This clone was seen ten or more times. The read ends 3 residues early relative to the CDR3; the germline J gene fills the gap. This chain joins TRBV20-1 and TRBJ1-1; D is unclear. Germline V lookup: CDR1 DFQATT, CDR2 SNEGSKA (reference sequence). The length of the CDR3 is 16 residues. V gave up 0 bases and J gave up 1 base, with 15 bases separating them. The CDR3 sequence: CSARDGSGRENTEAFF. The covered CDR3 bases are TGCAGTGCTAGAGATGGGTCGGGGAGGGAGAACACTGAA.

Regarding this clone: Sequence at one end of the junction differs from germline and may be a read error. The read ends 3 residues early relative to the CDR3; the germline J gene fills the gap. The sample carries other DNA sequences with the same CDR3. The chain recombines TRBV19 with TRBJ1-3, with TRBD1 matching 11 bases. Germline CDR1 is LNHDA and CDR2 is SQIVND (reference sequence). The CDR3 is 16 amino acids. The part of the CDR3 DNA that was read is TGTGCCAGCCGTGGACAGGGGGCTTACTCTGGAAACACG. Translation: CASRGQGAYSGNT. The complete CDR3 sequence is CASRGQGAYSGNTIYF. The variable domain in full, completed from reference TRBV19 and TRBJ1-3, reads DGGITQSPKYLFRKEGQNVTLSCEQNLNHDAMYWYRQDPGQGLRLIYYSQIVNDFQKGDIAEGYSVSREKKESFPLTVTSAQKNPTAFYLCASRGQGAYSGNTIYFGEGSWLTVV.

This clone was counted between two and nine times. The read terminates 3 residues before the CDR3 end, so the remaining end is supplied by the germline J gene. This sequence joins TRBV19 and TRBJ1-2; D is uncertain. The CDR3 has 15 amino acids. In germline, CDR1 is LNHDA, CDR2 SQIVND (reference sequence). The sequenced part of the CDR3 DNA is TGTGCCAGTAGTACCTGGCGGGAGGGTTCCTACGAC. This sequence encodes CASSTWREGSYD. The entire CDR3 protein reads CASSTWREGSYDYTF.

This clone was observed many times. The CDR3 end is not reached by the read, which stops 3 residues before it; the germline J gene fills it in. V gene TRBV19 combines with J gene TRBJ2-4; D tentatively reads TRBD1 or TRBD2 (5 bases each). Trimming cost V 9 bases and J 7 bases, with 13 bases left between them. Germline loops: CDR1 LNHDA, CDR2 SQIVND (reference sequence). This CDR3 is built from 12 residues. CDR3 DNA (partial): TGTGCCAGCTCCGAGGGGCGGAACATT. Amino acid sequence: CASSEGRNI. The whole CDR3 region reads CASSEGRNIQYF.